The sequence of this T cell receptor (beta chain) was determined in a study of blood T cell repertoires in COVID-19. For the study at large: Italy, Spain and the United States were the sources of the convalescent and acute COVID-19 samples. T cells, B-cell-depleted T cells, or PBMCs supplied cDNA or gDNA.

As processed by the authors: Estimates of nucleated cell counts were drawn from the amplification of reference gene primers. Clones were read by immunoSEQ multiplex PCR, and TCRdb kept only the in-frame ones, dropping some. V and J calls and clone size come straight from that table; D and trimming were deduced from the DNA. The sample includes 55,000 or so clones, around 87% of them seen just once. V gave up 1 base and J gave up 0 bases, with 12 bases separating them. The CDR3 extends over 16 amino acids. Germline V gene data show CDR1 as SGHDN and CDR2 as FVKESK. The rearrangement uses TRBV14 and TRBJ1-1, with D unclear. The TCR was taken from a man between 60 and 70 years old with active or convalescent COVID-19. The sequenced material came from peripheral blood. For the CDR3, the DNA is TGTGCCAGCAGCCAAGGTTGGGCAGGTTTGAACACTGAAGCTTTCTTT. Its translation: CASSQGWAGLNTEAFF. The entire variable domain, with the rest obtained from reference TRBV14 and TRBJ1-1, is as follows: EAGVTQFPSHSVIEKGQTVTLRCDPISGHDNLYWYRRVMGKEIKFLLHFVKESKQDESGMPNNRFLAERTGGTYSTLKVQPAELEDSGVYFCASSQGWAGLNTEAFFGQGTRLTVV.